This T cell receptor (beta chain) is drawn from a study of blood T cell repertoires in COVID-19. Study-level background: Sites across the United States, Italy and Spain contributed samples from acute and convalescent COVID-19. Sources were T cells, B-cell-depleted T cells, or PBMCs; the material itself was cDNA or gDNA.

Between the trimmed V and J ends, which lost 2 bases and 0 bases, there was a span of 14 bases. CDR3 size: 17 residues. CDR1 and CDR2 (germline): MNHEY, SMNVEV (reference sequence). Under the authors' procedure: Amplification of reference gene primers was used by the study to estimate nucleated cell counts. Only in-frame clones appear in the TCRdb table, and some are missing; sequencing was by immunoSEQ multiplex PCR. The V and J calls and clone size were taken over from that table, and D and trimming were inferred from the DNA. Of some 100,000 clones in the sample, approximately 80% were seen once. The specimen sequenced was peripheral blood. This clonotype was obtained from a human donor in a cohort sampled during active COVID-19. The rearrangement uses TRBV27 and TRBJ2-1; the D gene is possibly TRBD1 (5 bases). The CDR3 sequence is CASSLRQNLNSYNEQFF. The CDR3 DNA is TGTGCCAGCAGTTTAAGACAGAACCTTAACTCCTACAATGAGCAGTTCTTC.